This T cell receptor (beta chain) was captured by sequencing in a study of shared clonotypes between healthy human individuals. Notes on the study in general: The study generally estimated greater richness for naive than memory subsets. Despite large depth, rarefaction showed incomplete sorted-subset sequencing.

Germline V gene data show CDR1 as MGHRA and CDR2 as YSYEKL. The CDR3 runs to 15 residues. With 1 base removed from V and 6 bases from J, the gap between germline ends came to 15 bases. Method: immunoSEQ multiplex PCR; TCRdb's copy keeps in-frame clones and lacks some. The sample includes some 2 million clones, about 95% of them seen just once. Points on this clone: What it binds is unknown.

Terminally differentiated effector memory CD45RA+ cells were left out of the naive CD8 fraction, which was CD45RO-negative and positively selected for CCR7. The TCR was taken from a man aged 18 to 29 in good health. The V gene is TRBV4-1, the J gene TRBJ1-2; a possible D gene is TRBD1 (5 bases). The sequenced material came from naive CD8+ T cells sorted from blood. This CDR3 reads CASSQARAGGDGYTF. The CDR3 coding sequence is TGCGCCAGCAGCCAAGCACGGGCGGGGGGGGATGGCTACACCTTC.